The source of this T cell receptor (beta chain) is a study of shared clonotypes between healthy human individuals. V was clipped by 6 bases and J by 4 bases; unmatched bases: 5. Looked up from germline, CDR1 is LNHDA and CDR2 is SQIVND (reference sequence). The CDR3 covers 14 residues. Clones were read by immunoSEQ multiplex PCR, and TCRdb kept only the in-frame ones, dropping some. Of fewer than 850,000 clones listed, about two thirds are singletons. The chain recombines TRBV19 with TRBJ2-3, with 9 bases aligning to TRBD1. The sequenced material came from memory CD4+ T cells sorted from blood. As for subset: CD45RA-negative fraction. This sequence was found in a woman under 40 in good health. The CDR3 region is CASRTGTGSDTQYF. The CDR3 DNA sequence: TGTGCCAGTAGGACCGGGACAGGGTCAGATACGCAGTATTTT.